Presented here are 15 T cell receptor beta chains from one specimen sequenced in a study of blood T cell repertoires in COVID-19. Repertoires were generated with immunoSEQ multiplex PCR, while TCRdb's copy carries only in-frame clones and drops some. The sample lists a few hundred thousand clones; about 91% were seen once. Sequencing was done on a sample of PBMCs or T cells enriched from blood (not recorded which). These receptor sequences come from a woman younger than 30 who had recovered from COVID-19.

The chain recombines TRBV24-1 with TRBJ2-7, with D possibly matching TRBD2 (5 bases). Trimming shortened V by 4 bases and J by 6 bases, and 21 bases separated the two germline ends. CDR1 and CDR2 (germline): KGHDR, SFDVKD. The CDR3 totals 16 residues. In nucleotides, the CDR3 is TGTGCCACCAGTGACTCTAGGACTGGAGCTCCTGTCGAGCAGTACTTC. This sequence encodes CATSDSRTGAPVEQYF.

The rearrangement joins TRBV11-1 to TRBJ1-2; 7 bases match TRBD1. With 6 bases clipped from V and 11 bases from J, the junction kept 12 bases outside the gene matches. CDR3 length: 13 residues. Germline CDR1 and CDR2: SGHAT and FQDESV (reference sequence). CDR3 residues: CASRKQGHPEYTF. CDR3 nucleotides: TGTGCCAGCAGGAAACAGGGGCACCCGGAATACACCTTC.

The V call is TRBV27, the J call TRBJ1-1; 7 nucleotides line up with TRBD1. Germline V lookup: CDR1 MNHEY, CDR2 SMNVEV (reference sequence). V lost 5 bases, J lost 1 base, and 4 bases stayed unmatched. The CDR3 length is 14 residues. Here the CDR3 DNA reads TGTGCCAGCAGTCATAGGACAGGGAACACTGAAGCTTTCTTT. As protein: CASSHRTGNTEAFF.

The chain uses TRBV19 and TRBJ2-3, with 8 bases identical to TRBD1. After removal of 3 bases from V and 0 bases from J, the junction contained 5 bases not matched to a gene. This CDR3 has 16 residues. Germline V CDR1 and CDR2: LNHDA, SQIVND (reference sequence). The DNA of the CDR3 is TGTGCCAGTAGTATCCTTGGACAGGGTAGCACAGATACGCAGTATTTT. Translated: CASSILGQGSTDTQYF.

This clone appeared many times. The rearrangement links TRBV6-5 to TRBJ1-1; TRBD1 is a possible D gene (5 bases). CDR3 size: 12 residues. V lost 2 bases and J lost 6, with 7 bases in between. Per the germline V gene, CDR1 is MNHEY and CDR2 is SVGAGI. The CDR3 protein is CASSYGRAEAFF. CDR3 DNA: TGTGCCAGCAGTTACGGCAGGGCTGAAGCTTTCTTT.

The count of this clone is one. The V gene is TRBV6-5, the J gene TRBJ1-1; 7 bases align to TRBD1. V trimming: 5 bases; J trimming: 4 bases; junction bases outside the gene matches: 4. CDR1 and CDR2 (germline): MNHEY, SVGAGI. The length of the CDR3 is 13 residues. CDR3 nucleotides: TGTGCCAGCAGTCGACAGGGATTCACTGAAGCTTTCTTT. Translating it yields CASSRQGFTEAFF.

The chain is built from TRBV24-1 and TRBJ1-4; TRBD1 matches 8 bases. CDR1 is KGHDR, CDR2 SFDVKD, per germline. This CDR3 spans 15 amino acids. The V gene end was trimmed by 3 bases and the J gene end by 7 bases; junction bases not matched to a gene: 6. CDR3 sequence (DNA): TGTGCCACCAGTGATCCGCAGGGGGCAGGTGAAAAACTGTTTTTT. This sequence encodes CATSDPQGAGEKLFF.

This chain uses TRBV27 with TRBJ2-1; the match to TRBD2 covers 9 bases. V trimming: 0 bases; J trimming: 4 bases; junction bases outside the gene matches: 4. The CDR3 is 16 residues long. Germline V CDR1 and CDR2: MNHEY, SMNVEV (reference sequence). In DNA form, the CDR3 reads TGTGCCAGCAGTTTATCTGGCGGGGGGGGGTACAATGAGCAGTTCTTC. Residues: CASSLSGGGGYNEQFF.

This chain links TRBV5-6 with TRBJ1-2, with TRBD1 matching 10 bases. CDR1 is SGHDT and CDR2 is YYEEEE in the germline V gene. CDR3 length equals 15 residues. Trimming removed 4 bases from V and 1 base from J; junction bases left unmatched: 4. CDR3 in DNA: TGTGCCAGCAGCCGAAGGACAGGGGGTAACTATGGCTACACCTTC. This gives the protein CASSRRTGGNYGYTF.

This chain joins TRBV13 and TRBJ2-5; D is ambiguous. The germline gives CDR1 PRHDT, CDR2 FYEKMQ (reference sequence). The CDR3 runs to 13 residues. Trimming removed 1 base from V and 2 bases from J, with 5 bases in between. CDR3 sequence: CASSLDQQETQYF. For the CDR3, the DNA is TGTGCCAGCAGCTTAGACCAGCAAGAGACCCAGTACTTC.

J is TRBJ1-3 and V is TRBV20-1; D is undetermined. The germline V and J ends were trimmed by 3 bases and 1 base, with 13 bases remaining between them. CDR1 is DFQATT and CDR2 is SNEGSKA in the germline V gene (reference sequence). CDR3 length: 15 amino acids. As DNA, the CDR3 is TGCAGTGCTAGTGGTCCCTTAACTTCTGGAAACACCATATATTTT. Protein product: CSASGPLTSGNTIYF.

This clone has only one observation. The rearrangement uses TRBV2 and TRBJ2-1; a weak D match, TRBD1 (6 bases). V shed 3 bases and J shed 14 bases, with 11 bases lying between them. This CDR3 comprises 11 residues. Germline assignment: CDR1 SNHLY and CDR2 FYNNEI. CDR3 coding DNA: TGTGCCAGCAGTGAGACCCACAGGGAGTTCTTC. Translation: CASSETHREFF. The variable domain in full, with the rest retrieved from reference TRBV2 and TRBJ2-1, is EPEVTQTPSHQVTQMGQEVILRCVPISNHLYFYWYRQILGQKVEFLVSFYNNEISEKSEIFDDQFSVERPDGSNFTLKIRSTKLEDSAMYFCASSETHREFFGPGTRLTVL.

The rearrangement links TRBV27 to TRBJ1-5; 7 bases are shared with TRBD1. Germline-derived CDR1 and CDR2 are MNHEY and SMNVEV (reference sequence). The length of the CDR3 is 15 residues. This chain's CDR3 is CPGQKSETTNQPQHF. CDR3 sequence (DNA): TGTCCGGGACAGAAGTCTGAGACGACAAATCAGCCCCAGCATTTT.

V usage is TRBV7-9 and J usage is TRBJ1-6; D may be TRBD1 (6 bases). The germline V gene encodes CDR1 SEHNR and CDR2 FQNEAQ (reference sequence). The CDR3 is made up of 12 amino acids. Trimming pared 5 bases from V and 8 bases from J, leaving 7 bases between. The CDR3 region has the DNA TGTGCCAGCAGCCCAGGGGATTCACCCCTCCACTTT. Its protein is CASSPGDSPLHF.

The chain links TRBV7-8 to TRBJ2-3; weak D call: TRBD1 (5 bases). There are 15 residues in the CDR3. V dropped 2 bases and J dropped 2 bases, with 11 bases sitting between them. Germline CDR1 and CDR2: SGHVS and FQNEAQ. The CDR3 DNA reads TGTGCCAGCAGCTTACAGGGTGGGTTCACAGATACGCAGTATTTT. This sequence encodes CASSLQGGFTDTQYF.